Listed below are T cell receptor beta chains from one sample, sequenced in a study of post-analysis software for immune sequencing data. A single record per CDR3 protein comes from TCRdb applying MiXCR to the PCR reads. The repertoire includes almost 700,000 distinct CDR3 sequences, roughly three fifths of them detected once, and around 11% sits in the top ten. Sample: blood. Receptors originate from a girl aged 2 to 10 with multiple sclerosis. CDR3s include the opening cysteine and the closing phenylalanine or tryptophan. D genes are given only for firm matches. Not every row has a clone size; where given, it reads once, few, many or a size class.

D gene: TRBD2
clone size: -
V gene: TRBV10-3
J gene: TRBJ2-5
CDR3 protein: CAIARRLAGDSPQETQYF
CDR3 DNA: TGTGCCATCGCTCGAAGACTAGCGGGGGACTCCCCTCAAGAGACCCAGTACTTC

D gene: -
clone size: -
V gene: TRBV5-8
J gene: TRBJ1-4
CDR3 protein: CASSLQGSADEKLFF
CDR3 DNA: TGTGCCAGCAGCTTACAGGGAAGCGCGGATGAAAAACTGTTTTTT

D gene: -
clone size: -
V gene: TRBV12-3/TRBV12-4
J gene: TRBJ1-5
CDR3 protein: CASSRPGQGINQPQHF
CDR3 DNA: TGTGCCAGCAGCCGCCCGGGGCAGGGGATTAATCAGCCCCAGCATTTT

D gene: TRBD1
clone size: -
V gene: TRBV12-3/TRBV12-4
J gene: TRBJ1-5
CDR3 protein: CASSFEWGGLTGGQPQHF
CDR3 DNA: TGTGCCAGCAGTTTTGAATGGGGGGGGTTGACAGGGGGCCAGCCCCAGCATTTT

D gene: -
clone size: -
V gene: TRBV3-1
J gene: TRBJ1-2
CDR3 protein: CASSQDRTGNYGYTF
CDR3 DNA: TGTGCCAGCAGCCAAGATCGAACAGGGAACTATGGCTACACCTTC

D gene: -
clone size: -
V gene: TRBV7-2
J gene: TRBJ2-7
CDR3 protein: CASSEQNLSYEQYF
CDR3 DNA: TGTGCCAGCAGCGAACAAAACCTCTCCTACGAGCAGTACTTC

D gene: -
clone size: -
V gene: TRBV6-5
J gene: TRBJ2-3
CDR3 protein: CASRGTGDTQYF
CDR3 DNA: TGTGCCAGCAGGGGGACGGGGGATACGCAGTATTTT

D gene: TRBD2
clone size: -
V gene: TRBV10-3
J gene: TRBJ2-7
CDR3 protein: CAISESTGGQGTSGSYEQYF
CDR3 DNA: TGTGCCATCAGTGAGTCGACGGGAGGACAGGGGACTAGCGGGAGTTACGAGCAGTACTTC

D gene: -
clone size: -
V gene: TRBV5-4
J gene: TRBJ2-7
CDR3 protein: CASRNRDASYEQYF
CDR3 DNA: TGTGCCAGCAGAAACCGGGACGCCTCCTACGAGCAGTACTTC

D gene: -
clone size: -
V gene: TRBV5-1
J gene: TRBJ2-1
CDR3 protein: CASSLAGEGGEQFF
CDR3 DNA: TGCGCCAGCAGCTTGGCGGGAGAGGGGGGTGAGCAGTTCTTC

D gene: -
clone size: few
V gene: TRBV29-1
J gene: TRBJ2-3
CDR3 protein: CSVEEGGGTDTQYF
CDR3 DNA: TGCAGCGTTGAAGAGGGGGGAGGAACAGATACGCAGTATTTT

D gene: -
clone size: few
V gene: TRBV7-9
J gene: TRBJ1-2
CDR3 protein: CASSLAPLTANYGYTF
CDR3 DNA: TGTGCCAGCAGCTTAGCTCCCCTCACGGCCAACTATGGCTACACCTTC

D gene: -
clone size: few
V gene: TRBV7-9
J gene: TRBJ2-3
CDR3 protein: CASSSSYGGTQYF
CDR3 DNA: TGTGCCAGCAGCTCCTCATACGGGGGTACGCAGTATTTT

D gene: -
clone size: once
V gene: TRBV5-6
J gene: TRBJ2-5
CDR3 protein: CASSFTRLETQYF
CDR3 DNA: TGTGCCAGCAGCTTCACTCGTTTAGAGACCCAGTACTTC

D gene: -
clone size: few
V gene: TRBV2
J gene: TRBJ2-4
CDR3 protein: CASSGKVSNIQYF
CDR3 DNA: TGTGCCAGCAGTGGAAAAGTATCTAACATTCAGTACTTC

D gene: -
clone size: -
V gene: TRBV7-2
J gene: TRBJ2-3
CDR3 protein: CASSLAKTLPDTQYF
CDR3 DNA: TGTGCCAGCAGCTTAGCTAAGACCCTCCCAGATACGCAGTATTTT

D gene: -
clone size: once
V gene: TRBV4-1
J gene: TRBJ1-4
CDR3 protein: CASSPCYYRQLEKLFF
CDR3 DNA: TGCGCCAGCAGCCCCTGCTACTACCGACAGTTAGAAAAACTGTTTTTT

D gene: -
clone size: -
V gene: TRBV12-3/TRBV12-4
J gene: TRBJ1-1
CDR3 protein: CASSFLGGLSEAFF
CDR3 DNA: TGTGCCAGCAGTTTCTTAGGGGGGCTATCTGAAGCTTTCTTT

D gene: -
clone size: -
V gene: TRBV4-1
J gene: TRBJ2-4
CDR3 protein: CASRHRSGQWLAKNIQYF
CDR3 DNA: TGCGCCAGCAGGCATCGCTCTGGACAGTGGCTAGCCAAAAACATTCAGTACTTC

D gene: -
clone size: few
V gene: TRBV4-1
J gene: TRBJ2-1
CDR3 protein: CASSHNFPMWFYNEQFF
CDR3 DNA: TGCGCCAGCAGCCATAACTTCCCGATGTGGTTCTACAATGAGCAGTTCTTC

D gene: -
clone size: -
V gene: TRBV10-3
J gene: TRBJ2-1
CDR3 protein: CAIRAGTWAEQFF
CDR3 DNA: TGTGCCATCAGGGCGGGGACTTGGGCTGAGCAGTTCTTC

D gene: TRBD1
clone size: -
V gene: TRBV20-1
J gene: TRBJ2-3
CDR3 protein: CSAPTDREDTQYF
CDR3 DNA: TGCAGTGCTCCGACCGACAGGGAAGATACGCAGTATTTT

D gene: -
clone size: -
V gene: TRBV7-2
J gene: TRBJ1-5
CDR3 protein: CASSLGPQGWQPQHF
CDR3 DNA: TGTGCCAGCAGCTTAGGGCCTCAGGGTTGGCAGCCCCAGCATTTT

D gene: -
clone size: -
V gene: TRBV18
J gene: TRBJ1-1
CDR3 protein: CASSPRSGGWGLTEAFF
CDR3 DNA: TGTGCCAGCTCACCACGGTCGGGGGGCTGGGGGTTGACTGAAGCTTTCTTT

D gene: -
clone size: -
V gene: TRBV6-2/TRBV6-3
J gene: TRBJ2-7
CDR3 protein: CASSRHGDEQYF
CDR3 DNA: TGTGCCAGCAGCCGACACGGCGACGAGCAGTACTTC

D gene: -
clone size: -
V gene: TRBV6-1
J gene: TRBJ1-4
CDR3 protein: CASTTVPGINEKLFF
CDR3 DNA: TGTGCCAGCACCACTGTCCCAGGGATTAATGAAAAACTGTTTTTT

D gene: TRBD2
clone size: -
V gene: TRBV2
J gene: TRBJ2-2
CDR3 protein: CARQAGANTGELFF
CDR3 DNA: TGTGCCCGCCAAGCGGGAGCGAACACCGGGGAGCTGTTTTTT

D gene: TRBD1
clone size: -
V gene: TRBV29-1
J gene: TRBJ2-1
CDR3 protein: CSVDPGQGSYNEQFF
CDR3 DNA: TGCAGCGTTGACCCGGGACAGGGCTCCTACAATGAGCAGTTCTTC

D gene: -
clone size: -
V gene: TRBV11-2
J gene: TRBJ2-3
CDR3 protein: CASSLGGENTQYF
CDR3 DNA: TGTGCCAGCAGCTTAGGGGGCGAGAATACGCAGTATTTT

D gene: TRBD1
clone size: few
V gene: TRBV6-2/TRBV6-3
J gene: TRBJ1-2
CDR3 protein: CASSTLGQGNGYTF
CDR3 DNA: TGTGCCAGCAGTACTCTAGGACAGGGGAATGGCTACACCTTC

D gene: -
clone size: -
V gene: TRBV6-2/TRBV6-3
J gene: TRBJ2-6
CDR3 protein: CASSSYARSGANVLTF
CDR3 DNA: TGTGCCAGCAGTTCGTATGCCCGTTCCGGGGCCAACGTCCTGACTTTC

D gene: TRBD1
clone size: once
V gene: TRBV4-1
J gene: TRBJ1-1
CDR3 protein: CASSQVTGRAFF
CDR3 DNA: TGCGCCAGCAGCCAGGTGACAGGGAGAGCTTTCTTT

D gene: TRBD1
clone size: -
V gene: TRBV29-1
J gene: TRBJ2-5
CDR3 protein: CSVARTGGAWETQYF
CDR3 DNA: TGCAGCGTTGCCCGGACAGGGGGAGCCTGGGAGACCCAGTACTTC

D gene: -
clone size: few
V gene: TRBV27
J gene: TRBJ2-2
CDR3 protein: CASSLGRPGELFF
CDR3 DNA: TGTGCCAGCAGTTTAGGTCGTCCCGGGGAGCTGTTTTTT

D gene: TRBD2
clone size: few
V gene: TRBV5-4
J gene: TRBJ2-7
CDR3 protein: CASSLQTGGPYEQYF
CDR3 DNA: TGTGCCAGCAGCTTGCAGACGGGAGGGCCCTACGAGCAGTACTTC

D gene: -
clone size: -
V gene: TRBV12-3/TRBV12-4
J gene: TRBJ2-5
CDR3 protein: CASSLGPPQAIQETQYF
CDR3 DNA: TGTGCCAGCAGTTTGGGCCCGCCTCAGGCTATACAAGAGACCCAGTACTTC

D gene: -
clone size: -
V gene: TRBV20-1
J gene: TRBJ2-1
CDR3 protein: CSASPGHSLLYNEQFF
CDR3 DNA: TGCAGTGCTAGCCCCGGGCATTCCCTACTCTACAATGAGCAGTTCTTC

D gene: TRBD1
clone size: -
V gene: TRBV12-3/TRBV12-4
J gene: TRBJ1-1
CDR3 protein: CASSFRQGHGTEAFF
CDR3 DNA: TGTGCCAGCAGTTTCAGACAGGGGCATGGGACTGAAGCTTTCTTT

D gene: -
clone size: -
V gene: TRBV12-3/TRBV12-4
J gene: TRBJ1-6
CDR3 protein: CASSPFGAAYNSPLHF
CDR3 DNA: TGTGCCAGCAGCCCCTTCGGGGCGGCCTATAATTCACCCCTCCACTTT

D gene: -
clone size: -
V gene: TRBV5-1
J gene: TRBJ2-1
CDR3 protein: CASSLAGWLRDEQFF
CDR3 DNA: TGCGCCAGCAGCTTGGCCGGATGGCTACGGGATGAGCAGTTCTTC

D gene: -
clone size: few
V gene: TRBV29-1
J gene: TRBJ2-4
CDR3 protein: CSVGGPAGQDERYF
CDR3 DNA: TGCAGCGTTGGCGGGCCGGCAGGGCAAGACGAGCGGTACTTC

D gene: -
clone size: -
V gene: TRBV12-5
J gene: TRBJ2-1
CDR3 protein: CASGLVLLGGFNEQFF
CDR3 DNA: TGTGCTAGTGGTTTGGTATTACTTGGTGGGTTCAATGAGCAGTTCTTC

D gene: -
clone size: -
V gene: TRBV9
J gene: TRBJ1-1
CDR3 protein: CASSVEGGGTEAFF
CDR3 DNA: TGTGCCAGCAGCGTAGAGGGGGGTGGGACTGAAGCTTTCTTT

D gene: -
clone size: once
V gene: TRBV15
J gene: TRBJ1-5
CDR3 protein: CATSRDRNNQPQHF
CDR3 DNA: TGTGCCACCAGCAGAGACCGTAACAATCAGCCCCAGCATTTT

D gene: -
clone size: -
V gene: TRBV3-1
J gene: TRBJ2-7
CDR3 protein: CASSQELPDEQYF
CDR3 DNA: TGTGCCAGCAGCCAAGAACTCCCGGACGAGCAGTACTTC

D gene: -
clone size: -
V gene: TRBV7-2
J gene: TRBJ2-3
CDR3 protein: CASSLALRQSSTDTQYF
CDR3 DNA: TGTGCCAGCAGCTTAGCGCTTCGTCAATCTAGCACAGATACGCAGTATTTT

D gene: TRBD1
clone size: few
V gene: TRBV6-5
J gene: TRBJ1-6
CDR3 protein: CASSQGQEADSPLHF
CDR3 DNA: TGTGCCAGCAGCCAGGGACAGGAGGCTGATTCACCCCTCCACTTT

D gene: TRBD2
clone size: few
V gene: TRBV20-1
J gene: TRBJ2-1
CDR3 protein: CSVPLAGIDEQFF
CDR3 DNA: TGCAGTGTGCCGCTAGCGGGGATCGATGAGCAGTTCTTC

D gene: -
clone size: -
V gene: TRBV7-2
J gene: TRBJ1-5
CDR3 protein: CASSLEMQPQHF
CDR3 DNA: TGTGCCAGCAGCTTAGAAATGCAGCCCCAGCATTTT

D gene: TRBD1
clone size: once
V gene: TRBV5-1
J gene: TRBJ2-1
CDR3 protein: CASSRRGRTGGYNEQFF
CDR3 DNA: TGCGCCAGCAGCCGAAGAGGGAGGACAGGGGGCTACAATGAGCAGTTCTTC

D gene: TRBD2
clone size: once
V gene: TRBV27
J gene: TRBJ2-1
CDR3 protein: CASSPGLAGHLNNEQFF
CDR3 DNA: TGTGCCAGCAGTCCCGGACTAGCGGGACACTTAAACAATGAGCAGTTCTTC

D gene: -
clone size: -
V gene: TRBV12-3/TRBV12-4
J gene: TRBJ2-1
CDR3 protein: CASSLVSGAGGNEQFF
CDR3 DNA: TGTGCCAGCAGTTTAGTATCAGGGGCGGGTGGCAATGAGCAGTTCTTC

D gene: -
clone size: -
V gene: TRBV5-1
J gene: TRBJ1-4
CDR3 protein: CASSSDSTNEKLFF
CDR3 DNA: TGCGCCAGCAGCTCCGACTCAACTAATGAAAAACTGTTTTTT